Below, 31 T cell receptor beta chains from the same sample are listed, as sequenced in a study of T cells expressing NK-cell markers. TCRdb re-called the 5' RACE reads, yielding one record per CDR3 amino acid sequence without DNA. Its table lists roughly 420,000 distinct CDR3 sequences. The specimen was blood T cells: a sorted CD56 or NKG2C T cell subset, CD4+ or CD8+ T cells, or bulk PBMC T cells (not recorded which). The receptors stem from a woman aged 18 to 69 in good health.

The rearrangement uses TRBV20-1 and TRBJ2-1; TCRdb names TRBD2, which stays unverified in the absence of DNA. The germline V gene encodes CDR1 DFQATT and CDR2 SNEGSKA (reference sequence). The CDR3 loop spans 15 amino acids. The CDR3 sequence: CSASKTSGSSHEQFF.

The chain joins TRBV6-2 or TRBV6-3 to TRBJ1-5. CDR1 and CDR2 from the germline V gene are MNHEY and SVGEGT. This CDR3 has 15 amino acids. The CDR3 region is CASTKPDGSNQPQHF.

The rearrangement joins TRBV5-1 to TRBJ2-3. The CDR3 extends over 13 amino acids. Germline V CDR1 and CDR2: SGHRS, YFSETQ. CDR3 in amino acids: CASSSRSADTQYF.

This chain uses TRBV7-2 with TRBJ1-2; TCRdb's D gene call, TRBD1, goes unchecked for lack of DNA. Germline V CDR1 and CDR2: SGHTA, FQGNSA. The CDR3 covers 14 residues. This CDR3 reads CASSSRKGPYGYTF.

This chain connects TRBV20-1 to TRBJ1-1; TCRdb returns TRBD1, unconfirmable since there is no DNA. This CDR3 has 13 amino acids. Germline CDR1 and CDR2: DFQATT and SNEGSKA (reference sequence). CDR3 loop: CSARNRGKSEAFF.

The chain is built from TRBV30 and TRBJ2-7. CDR3 length: 12 amino acids. Germline assignment: CDR1 GTSNPN and CDR2 SVGIG (reference sequence). CDR3 sequence reads: CAWSVRQHEQYF.

This sequence joins TRBV20-1 and TRBJ1-6. Germline values: CDR1 DFQATT, CDR2 SNEGSKA (reference sequence). The CDR3 extends over 15 amino acids. CDR3 residues: CSASGFVAGGSPLHF.

CDR3: CASTWEGNQPQHF. This chain uses TRBV2 with TRBJ1-5. The CDR3 extends over 13 amino acids. The V gene's germline CDR1 is SNHLY and CDR2 FYNNEI.

This chain joins TRBV19 and TRBJ2-2; TCRdb's D call, TRBD1, is unchecked because there is no DNA. The CDR3 consists of 14 residues. Germline V gene lookup returns CDR1 LNHDA and CDR2 SQIVND (reference sequence). The chain's CDR3 is CGCLGRGYTGELFF.

V is TRBV28 and J is TRBJ2-3. The CDR3 has 15 residues. The germline CDR1 and CDR2 sequences are MDHEN and SYDVKM. CDR3 amino acids: CASRNDRQPTDTQYF.

This chain connects TRBV20-1 to TRBJ2-1; TCRdb's assignment of TRBD2 cannot be checked, as there is no DNA. The CDR3 consists of 17 residues. Germline V gene sequence: CDR1 DFQATT, CDR2 SNEGSKA (reference sequence). The CDR3 loop reads CSASSLAGEAHYNEQFF.

This chain links TRBV5-1 with TRBJ2-6; TCRdb names TRBD1, which stays unverified in the absence of DNA. The CDR3 consists of 16 residues. Germline CDR1 and CDR2: SGHRS and YFSETQ. The CDR3 loop reads CASSPSTGTGANVLTF.

The CDR3 sequence: CASSFSGSGGLGEQFF. The chain carries TRBV11-2 and TRBJ2-1; checking the TCRdb D call of TRBD2 is not possible without DNA. The CDR3 runs to 16 residues. Germline V lookup: CDR1 SGHAT, CDR2 FQNNGV. The full variable domain, in which reference TRBV11-2 and TRBJ2-1 provide the parts outside the CDR3, is EAGVAQSPRYKIIEKRQSVAFWCNPISGHATLYWYQQILGQGPKLLIQFQNNGVVDDSQLPKDRFSAERLKGVDSTLKIQPAKLEDSAVYLCASSFSGSGGLGEQFFGPGTRLTVL.

The J gene is TRBJ2-1, the V gene TRBV5-4; TCRdb outputs TRBD2, but without DNA this stays unchecked. This CDR3 is built from 21 residues. Per the germline V gene, CDR1 is SGHNT and CDR2 is YYREEE (reference sequence). CDR3 residues: CASSSPQNPGLAGVKDHEQFF.

The chain's CDR3 is CASSLQGVLRELFF. This chain joins TRBV28 and TRBJ2-2; TCRdb designates TRBD1, a call that cannot be tested without DNA. This CDR3 spans 14 amino acids. CDR1 is MDHEN and CDR2 is SYDVKM in the germline V gene.

V usage is TRBV10-3 and J usage is TRBJ2-2; no DNA is available, so the TRBD1 call from TCRdb remains unchecked. Per the germline V gene, CDR1 is ENHRY and CDR2 is SYGVKD. CDR3 length: 15 amino acids. The CDR3 loop reads CAIMDRIANTGELFF.

The chain has TRBV7-9 and TRBJ2-1. The CDR3 loop spans 13 amino acids. Per the germline V gene, CDR1 is SEHNR and CDR2 is FQNEAQ (reference sequence). The CDR3 loop is CASSLGVTGEQFF.

The chain employs TRBV7-8 and TRBJ1-4; TCRdb names TRBD1, which stays unverified in the absence of DNA. The CDR3 totals 17 residues. In germline, CDR1 is SGHVS, CDR2 FQNEAQ. The CDR3 protein is CASSLPRTAATNEKLFF. Drawing the rest from reference TRBV7-8 and TRBJ1-4, the complete variable domain is GAGVSQSPRYKVAKRGQDVALRCDPISGHVSLFWYQQALGQGPEFLTYFQNEAQLDKSGLPSDRFFAERPEGSVSTLKIQRTQQEDSAVYLCASSLPRTAATNEKLFFGSGTQLSVL.

The chain is built from TRBV20-1 and TRBJ2-1; the D call from TCRdb, TRBD1, cannot be confirmed without DNA. Germline lookup yields CDR1 DFQATT and CDR2 SNEGSKA (reference sequence). CDR3 length equals 12 residues. CDR3 loop: CKWGAGYNEQFF.

The rearrangement links TRBV4-3 to TRBJ1-6; TCRdb indicates TRBD1, and absent DNA this call remains unverified. CDR1 and CDR2 (germline): LGHNA, YSLEER. CDR3 length: 17 amino acids. CDR3 sequence reads: CASSQGQGGTYNSPLHF.

The gene calls are TRBV7-2 and TRBJ2-1. The CDR3 extends over 12 amino acids. Per germline, CDR1 SGHTA and CDR2 FQGNSA. CDR3 amino acids: CASSLGENEQFF.

The gene calls are TRBV5-1 and TRBJ1-4; TCRdb calls TRBD1, which cannot be checked without DNA. This CDR3 is 18 amino acids long. From germline, CDR1 is SGHRS and CDR2 YFSETQ. This CDR3 reads CASSATGGEWLANEKLFF.

The gene calls are TRBV12-3 or TRBV12-4 and TRBJ2-2. The CDR3 is 15 residues long. The CDR3 spells CASSLAVLNTGELFF.

The rearrangement joins TRBV29-1 to TRBJ2-3; the D call of TRBD1 rests on TCRdb alone, since no DNA is present to check it. Looked up from germline, CDR1 is SQVTM and CDR2 is ANQGSEA. This CDR3 has 14 residues. The CDR3: CSGQGGAYTDTQYF.

This chain links TRBV25-1 with TRBJ1-1. This CDR3 is built from 15 residues. CDR1 is MGHDK, CDR2 SYGVNS, per germline. CDR3 region: CASSLGALMNTEAFF.

This chain uses TRBV7-9 with TRBJ1-6; the TCRdb call, TRBD1, lacks DNA for checking. This CDR3 comprises 14 residues. Per the germline V gene, CDR1 is SEHNR and CDR2 is FQNEAQ (reference sequence). CDR3 sequence reads: CASSLWGARAPLHF. Filled out from reference TRBV7-9 and TRBJ1-6, the complete variable domain reads DTGVSQNPRHKITKRGQNVTFRCDPISEHNRLYWYRQTLGQGPEFLTYFQNEAQLEKSRLLSDRFSAERPKGSFSTLEIQRTEQGDSAMYLCASSLWGARAPLHFGNGTRLTVT.

CDR3 amino acids: CSAPSGRAGGELFF. The chain has TRBV20-1 and TRBJ2-2; the TCRdb call, TRBD2, lacks DNA for checking. The CDR3 is 14 amino acids. The germline V gene encodes CDR1 DFQATT and CDR2 SNEGSKA (reference sequence).

The chain combines TRBV6-2 or TRBV6-3 with TRBJ2-7; the D call from TCRdb, TRBD2, cannot be confirmed without DNA. Germline CDR1 and CDR2: MNHEY and SVGEGT. This CDR3 is built from 13 residues. CDR3 sequence: CASNPQRVGEQYF.

CDR3 region: CSASDSPYSGANVLTF. The rearrangement uses TRBV20-1 and TRBJ2-6; lacking DNA, the TRBD1 call made by TCRdb goes unchecked. CDR1 and CDR2 (germline): DFQATT, SNEGSKA (reference sequence). This CDR3 region has 16 residues.

The V and J genes are TRBV7-2 and TRBJ2-5; no DNA is available, so the TRBD1 call from TCRdb remains unchecked. The germline V gene has CDR1 SGHTA and CDR2 FQGNSA. The CDR3 covers 14 residues. CDR3: CASSLGGRGGTQYF.

This rearrangement joins TRBV7-6 to TRBJ2-7. Per the germline V gene, CDR1 is SGHVS and CDR2 is FNYEAQ. This CDR3 is 12 amino acids long. This chain's CDR3 is CASSLPAYEQYF.